The clone carrying this TCR beta chain was seen repeatedly, ten times or more. Specified time point: newly diagnosed GD, antithyroid drugs for less than 3 months. Preparation of the TCR library used RNA extracted from PBMCs. This sample is drawn from a study of regulatory T cells in long-lasting Graves disease. The CDR3 runs 14 residues. The germline gives CDR1 SGHRS, CDR2 YFSETQ. Trimming removed 6 bases at V and 0 bases at J, with 9 bases between. Relying on iRepertoire HTBI primers and Arm-PCR of CDR3 regions, the team built TCR beta libraries. Original handling: Across samples, 62 TRBV and 12 to 15 TRBJ segments were found. TCRdb passed the multiplex PCR reads through MiXCR, listing each CDR3 protein once. Here the V and J calls rest on TCRdb's processing, not on the authors' analysis. The table shows some 400,000 distinct CDR3 sequences, with about 15% occurring only once. In addition, the sample was reused for a study of T cells in Graves' hyperthyroidism and ophthalmopathy. Turning to that study: Stability of Graves' hyperthyroidism was defined as absent ophthalmopathy progression within 18 months. Diagnosis of hyperthyroidism was new in patients aged 18 to 65, and its duration was under 2 months. Peripheral blood also featured most of the thyroid clonotypes expanded above 0.001.

The sequences come from peripheral blood mononuclear cells (PBMCs), collected at new diagnosis, from a patient treated with antithyroid drugs. The TCR comes from a woman aged 30 to 39 with Graves disease. The rearrangement joins TRBV5-1 to TRBJ2-2; D is unresolved. Here the CDR3 reads CASKIPANTGELFF. Written as DNA, the CDR3 is TGCGCCAGCAAAATCCCCGCGAACACCGGGGAGCTGTTTTTT.